What follows is one T cell receptor (beta chain) and its context. Blood got drawn at baseline, again on cycle 4 day 1, and then on cycle 7 day 1. These data belong to a study of OX40 agonist ivuxolimab in advanced cancers. Using immunoSEQ multiplex PCR, the repertoire was profiled, and TCRdb retains in-frame clones only, with some absent. The sample lists over 50,000 clones, roughly 90% occurring once. J was trimmed by 4 bases and V by 4 bases; bases with no gene match: 11. The length of the CDR3 is 17 residues. Germline V lookup: CDR1 LGHNA, CDR2 YSLEER. This sequence was found in an adult with an advanced solid tumor such as melanoma, head and neck, liver or kidney cancer. The source material was CD4+ or CD8+ T cells sorted from blood, sampled in a trial of the OX40 agonist ivuxolimab. The chain links TRBV4-3 to TRBJ2-3; 10 bases align to TRBD2. Written as DNA, the CDR3 is TGCGCCAGCAGCCCTCAACTAGCGGGGTTTGTCGCAGATACGCAGTATTTT. It specifies CASSPQLAGFVADTQYF.